The text below deals with one T cell receptor beta chain. Antigen: not known. These data belong to a study of Ad26.COV2.S vaccination and SARS-CoV-2 variants. Points from the study as a whole: Breadth, reportedly substantial, characterized the spike-specific CD8+ and CD4+ T cell responses after vaccination.

The sample's treatment: roughly 20 received Ad26.COV2.S at low or high dose, single or two shots; about 5 received placebo; per-sample allocation not given. Day 63 following the first vaccine or placebo injection was when the samples were taken. An 18-55-year-old adult in Boston served as donor. Generated by immunoSEQ multiplex PCR, the TCRdb table keeps only in-frame clones and is missing some. This sample yields approximately 300,000 clones, of which over 80% are seen a single time; 2% to 2.5% belongs to the top ten. Germline-derived CDR1 and CDR2 are SGHKS and YYEKEE (reference sequence). The CDR3 extends over 13 amino acids. The ends lost 3 bases at V and 7 bases at J; junction bases unmatched: 4.

The chain combines TRBV5-5 with TRBJ2-1, with TRBD1 matching over 7 bases. Sequenced here: peripheral blood, sampled in a trial of Ad26.COV2.S vaccine versus placebo. The clonotype originates from a person between 18 and 65 years old who received the Ad26.COV2.S COVID-19 vaccine or a placebo. The CDR3, as DNA: TGTGCCAGCAGCTCGTCGACAGGGAATGAGCAGTTCTTC. Its protein product is CASSSSTGNEQFF.